The T cell receptor (beta chain) described here comes from a study of blood T cell repertoires in COVID-19. In the study overall: Samples of COVID-19 (acute and convalescent) were obtained from the United States, Italy and Spain.

Study members were between about 18 and 100 years old and lived in roughly 24 US regions. Allocation to cohorts depended on clinical history reported by the participants. Recovery meant two consecutive negative NP/OP PCR tests, professional clearance, or resolved symptoms. Germline V gives CDR1 SGDLS, CDR2 YYNGEE. The CDR3 sequence is 20 residues long. V gave up 0 bases and J gave up 1 base, with 25 bases separating them. The data were produced by immunoSEQ multiplex PCR, yet TCRdb's version contains in-frame clones alone and is incomplete. Among about 200,000 clones, about 90% were seen once, and the ten largest hold 1.2%.

This TCR came from a man under 40 who had recovered from COVID-19. This chain joins TRBV9 and TRBJ1-1, with D possibly matching TRBD1 (6 bases). Sequencing was done on a sample of PBMCs or T cells enriched from blood (not recorded which). The CDR3 here is CASSVAVLDQMDRKNTEAFF. As DNA, the CDR3 is TGTGCCAGCAGCGTAGCGGTTCTAGACCAAATGGACAGAAAGAACACTGAAGCTTTCTTT.